Listed below are T cell receptor beta chains from one sample, sequenced in a study of blood T cell repertoires in COVID-19. This table comes from immunoSEQ multiplex PCR, and its TCRdb copy is limited to in-frame clones, with some not included. Of about 210,000 clones listed, more than 65% are singletons. Sequenced sample: peripheral blood. These receptors originate from a man aged 35 to 55 who had recovered from COVID-19. Each CDR3 is given with its conserved first and last residue. D genes are given only for firm matches. Expanded clones get a size class; other rows say once, few or many, or leave the size out.

V	size	D	length	J	CDR3	DNA
TRBV6-2/TRBV6-3	.	TRBD1	13	TRBJ1-2	CASSPGQRYGYTF	TGTGCCAGCAGCCCGGGACAGCGATATGGCTACACCTTC
TRBV11-3	once	.	13	TRBJ2-2	CASSFLGPGELFF	TGTGCCAGCAGCTTTCTGGGCCCCGGGGAGCTGTTTTTT
TRBV29-1	once	.	13	TRBJ2-2	CSVERPGSGELFF	TGCAGCGTTGAACGGCCGGGTTCCGGGGAGCTGTTTTTT
TRBV29-1	once	.	12	TRBJ2-2	CTAGGHTGELFF	TGCACCGCCGGCGGGCACACCGGGGAGCTGTTTTTT
TRBV7-8	.	TRBD1	16	TRBJ2-5	CASSLGDSTFQETQYF	TGTGCCAGCAGCTTAGGGGACAGCACATTCCAAGAGACCCAGTACTTC
TRBV5-4	.	TRBD2	16	TRBJ2-7	CASSHWTSGSSYEQYF	TGTGCCAGCAGCCACTGGACTAGCGGGAGCTCCTACGAGCAGTACTTC
TRBV4-3	once	TRBD2	16	TRBJ2-3	CASSAGTSGAVDTQYF	TGCGCCAGCAGCGCCGGGACTAGCGGGGCGGTAGATACGCAGTATTTT
TRBV5-4	.	TRBD1	15	TRBJ1-1	CASSLPQGENTEAFF	TGTGCCAGCAGCTTACCCCAGGGGGAAAACACTGAAGCTTTCTTT
TRBV3-1/TRBV3-2	.	.	17	TRBJ1-2	CASSQNLGGVGNYGYTF	TGTGCCAGCAGCCAAAACCTGGGGGGGGTAGGTAACTATGGCTACACCTTC
TRBV15	few	.	14	TRBJ2-6	CATSSAREANVLTF	TGTGCCACCAGCAGCGCCCGGGAGGCCAACGTCCTGACTTTC
TRBV6-2/TRBV6-3	.	TRBD2	16	TRBJ2-1	CASSTLAASSYNEQFF	TGTGCCAGCAGCACCCTAGCGGCGAGCTCCTACAATGAGCAGTTCTTC
TRBV18	.	.	15	TRBJ2-1	CASSPQIPRGNEQFF	TGTGCCAGCTCACCCCAGATCCCGCGGGGCAATGAGCAGTTCTTC
TRBV6-2/TRBV6-3	.	TRBD1	16	TRBJ1-5	CASSRQGEYSNQPQHF	TGTGCCAGCAGCAGACAGGGGGAGTATAGCAATCAGCCCCAGCATTTT
TRBV9	.	.	14	TRBJ2-2	CASSPRGNTGELFF	TGTGCCAGCAGCCCCCGGGGGAACACCGGGGAGCTGTTTTTT
TRBV3-1/TRBV3-2	.	.	14	TRBJ1-2	CASSLPGGITGYTF	TGTGCCAGCAGCCTCCCCGGGGGGATCACTGGCTACACCTTC
TRBV5-4	.	TRBD1	13	TRBJ2-5	CASSLGGQETQYF	TGTGCCAGCAGCTTGGGGGGACAGGAGACCCAGTACTTC
TRBV11-2	.	TRBD2	15	TRBJ2-1	CASRMGGGTYNEQFF	TGTGCCAGCAGGATGGGGGGGGGAACCTACAATGAGCAGTTCTTC
TRBV7-2	.	TRBD2	14	TRBJ2-3	CASSLGGFTDTQYF	TGTGCCAGCAGCTTGGGGGGGTTCACAGATACGCAGTATTTT
TRBV6-4	.	TRBD2	17	TRBJ2-2	CASSDNGTSESTGELFF	TGTGCCAGCAGTGACAACGGGACTAGCGAGAGCACCGGGGAGCTGTTTTTT
TRBV6-5	.	TRBD1	13	TRBJ2-7	CAASGTGGLEQYF	TGTGCCGCCTCCGGGACAGGGGGGCTCGAGCAGTACTTC
TRBV11-2	.	.	16	TRBJ2-5	CASSLSSPTAAETQYF	TGTGCCAGCAGCTTAAGTTCCCCGACAGCTGCAGAGACCCAGTACTTC
TRBV2	.	.	11	TRBJ1-1	CASSGGTEAFF	TGTGCCAGCAGTGGAGGCACTGAAGCTTTCTTT
TRBV6-5	once	.	14	TRBJ1-4	CASLQHLSNEKLFF	TGTGCCAGCTTACAGCATCTCTCTAATGAAAAACTGTTTTTT
TRBV30	.	.	14	TRBJ1-6	CAWSEFPNGSPLHF	TGTGCCTGGAGTGAGTTCCCAAACGGGTCACCCCTCCACTTT
TRBV6-5	once	TRBD1	15	TRBJ2-1	CARPGQGATYNEQFF	TGTGCCAGGCCCGGACAGGGGGCCACCTACAATGAGCAGTTCTTC
TRBV19	.	.	14	TRBJ2-7	CASSSGRGAYEQYF	TGTGCCAGTAGTAGCGGCAGGGGGGCCTACGAGCAGTACTTC
TRBV9	.	.	13	TRBJ1-2	CASSVGGSYGYTF	TGTGCCAGCAGCGTAGGCGGGTCCTATGGCTACACCTTC
TRBV6-5	.	TRBD1	13	TRBJ1-2	CATNPGGSYGYTF	TGTGCCACAAATCCAGGGGGCAGCTATGGCTACACCTTC
TRBV6-6	few	TRBD2	16	TRBJ2-3	CASRDSGGPSTDTQYF	TGTGCCAGCAGGGATAGCGGGGGGCCAAGCACAGATACGCAGTATTTT
TRBV2	few	.	13	TRBJ1-5	CASSEEIDQPQHF	TGTGCCAGCAGTGAAGAGATAGATCAGCCCCAGCATTTT
TRBV29-1	.	.	10	TRBJ2-7	CSVLSFEQYF	TGCAGCGTTCTCAGTTTTGAGCAGTACTTC
TRBV5-8	.	TRBD1	14	TRBJ2-7	CASSQQGAGDEQYF	TGTGCCAGCAGTCAACAGGGGGCGGGGGACGAGCAGTACTTC
TRBV5-1	.	.	15	TRBJ2-1	CASSPLAGTYNEQFF	TGCGCCAGCAGCCCGCTCGCGGGAACCTACAATGAGCAGTTCTTC
TRBV29-1	.	.	13	TRBJ2-7	CSVEGAGRPEQYF	TGCAGCGTTGAAGGTGCAGGGCGTCCCGAGCAGTACTTC
TRBV19	.	.	15	TRBJ2-6	CASMDTPSGANVLTF	TGTGCCAGTATGGACACCCCCTCTGGGGCCAACGTCCTGACTTTC
TRBV18	few	.	15	TRBJ1-2	CASSPQTGMDYGYTF	TGTGCCAGCTCACCCCAAACGGGAATGGACTATGGCTACACCTTC
TRBV27	.	.	13	TRBJ1-1	CASSLSWAHEAFF	TGTGCCAGCAGTTTGTCCTGGGCCCACGAAGCTTTCTTT
TRBV6-6	few	.	12	TRBJ1-2	CASRPEGGGYTF	TGTGCCAGCAGACCAGAAGGGGGTGGCTACACCTTC
TRBV12-3/TRBV12-4	once	.	12	TRBJ2-3	CASSSNTDTQYF	TGTGCCAGCAGTTCTAACACAGATACGCAGTATTTT
TRBV24-1	.	TRBD2	18	TRBJ2-3	CATSDSSGGAWGTDTQYF	TGTGCCACCAGTGATTCCAGCGGGGGGGCCTGGGGGACAGATACGCAGTATTTT
TRBV7-2	.	TRBD2	14	TRBJ2-1	CASSFLAVYNEQFF	TGTGCCAGCAGCTTTCTAGCGGTATACAATGAGCAGTTCTTC
TRBV6-6	.	TRBD1	15	TRBJ1-2	CASSSSVGTGGGYTF	TGTGCCAGCTCCTCCTCGGTAGGGACAGGGGGTGGCTACACCTTC
TRBV5-1	.	TRBD2	16	TRBJ2-3	CASSLERGDVGDTQYF	TGCGCCAGCAGCTTGGAGCGGGGGGATGTCGGCGATACGCAGTATTTT
TRBV12-3/TRBV12-4	.	.	12	TRBJ2-7	CASGAVSYEQYF	TGTGCCAGCGGGGCAGTTTCCTACGAGCAGTACTTC
TRBV3-1/TRBV3-2	.	TRBD1	19	TRBJ2-7	CASSQAPRQGAIPSYEQYF	TGTGCCAGCAGCCAAGCGCCGAGACAGGGGGCGATCCCATCTTACGAGCAGTACTTC
TRBV21-1	.	.	15	TRBJ2-7	CASSKRKGQGYEQYF	TGTGCCAGCAGCAAAAGAAAAGGACAGGGCTACGAGCAGTACTTC
TRBV30	.	TRBD1	14	TRBJ1-1	CAWSPGTVNTEAFF	TGTGCCTGGAGTCCAGGGACAGTGAACACTGAAGCTTTCTTT
TRBV3-1/TRBV3-2	.	.	18	TRBJ2-4	CASSQDMAAGLAKNIQYF	TGTGCCAGCAGCCAAGATATGGCAGCGGGTCTAGCCAAAAACATTCAGTACTTC
TRBV6-5	.	.	15	TRBJ1-3	CASRLTGTSGNTIYF	TGTGCCAGCAGACTCACAGGGACCTCTGGAAACACCATATATTTT
TRBV19	.	TRBD1	14	TRBJ1-2	CASRGTGERDGYTF	TGTGCCAGTAGGGGGACAGGGGAACGTGATGGCTACACCTTC
TRBV7-9	.	.	16	TRBJ2-3	CASSLLSSAITDTQYF	TGTGCCAGCAGCTTACTTTCTAGCGCCATCACAGATACGCAGTATTTT
TRBV6-5	.	TRBD1	15	TRBJ1-2	CASSYLEGQGDGYTF	TGTGCCAGCAGTTACCTCGAAGGGCAGGGGGATGGCTACACCTTC
TRBV7-9	.	TRBD2	13	TRBJ2-3	CATGLAGTDTQYF	TGTGCCACGGGGCTAGCGGGCACAGATACGCAGTATTTT